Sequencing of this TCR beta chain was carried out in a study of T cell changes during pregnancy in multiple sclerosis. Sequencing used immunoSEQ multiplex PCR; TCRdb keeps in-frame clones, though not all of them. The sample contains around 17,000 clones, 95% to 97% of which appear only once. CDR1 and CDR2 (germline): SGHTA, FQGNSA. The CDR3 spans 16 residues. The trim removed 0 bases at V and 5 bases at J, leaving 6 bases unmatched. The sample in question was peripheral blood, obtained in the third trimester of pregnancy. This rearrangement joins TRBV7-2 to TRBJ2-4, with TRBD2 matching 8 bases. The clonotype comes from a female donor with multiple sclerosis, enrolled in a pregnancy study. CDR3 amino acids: CASSLAVSGVQNIQYF. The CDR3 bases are TGTGCCAGCAGCTTAGCGGTTAGCGGGGTCCAAAACATTCAGTACTTC. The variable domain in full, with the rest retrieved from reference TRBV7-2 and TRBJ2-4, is GAGVSQSPSNKVTEKGKDVELRCDPISGHTALYWYRQSLGQGLEFLIYFQGNSAPDKSGLPSDRFSAERTGGSVSTLTIQRTQQEDSAVYLCASSLAVSGVQNIQYFGAGTRLSVL.